This TCR beta chain appears in the sequencing data of a study of cytomegalovirus exposure and HLA in healthy donors (TCRdb year 2017). Notes on the research overall: An earlier analysis of 587 of the donors reported roughly 300 Gb of sequence data and 117 million unique TCR beta sequences obtained from around 190 million T cells. A later genetic analysis used genome-wide SNP genotypes for about 60% of the roughly 700 donors, treating that subset as a discovery cohort. Along with the roughly 700-subject first cohort, a separate validation cohort of over a hundred different subjects was used. The study aimed to test whether cataloging public T cell receptors could reveal signatures of past pathogen exposure. Every discovery cohort repertoire had been produced on one sequencing platform. Of the approximately 370 genotyped donors, 65% to 90% were placed in the genetic ancestry cluster associated with self-reported Caucasian donors. A later analysis re-examined previously published TCR beta repertoires from 600 to 700 donors and added high-resolution HLA genotyping to investigate patterns of TCR occurrence. In the later analysis, no new phenotypic data were used to find candidate immune exposures; instead, reliance was placed on TCR beta sequences and their occurrence across donors. Because of strong linkage in the cohort, roughly 5 DR-DQ haplotypes were treated as single units for association and clustering. The T cell repertoires of 700 or so subjects were profiled by immunosequencing and related to cytomegalovirus serostatus. Donor age, sex, ethnicity and CMV serostatus were collected together with the repertoire data. In an earlier analysis of 587 of the donors, high-throughput TCR beta sequencing was used to judge whether each TCR beta V gene segment behaved as functional or pseudogenic. Both class I and class II loci were covered by HLA typing, at four-digit resolution. On average, roughly 200,000 unique TCR beta nucleotide sequences were sequenced per donor among more than 350 genotyped donors of the cohort, with around 19% of those sequences being non-productive. An early release that covered about 600 HLA-typed donors contained about 300 gigabases of sequencing data and some 87 million unique TCR sequences. The number of donors typed differed by locus, with roughly 620-630 for A, B, C, DRB1 and DQB1, 522 for DQA1, approximately 570 for DPA1, and approximately 470 for DPB1. To predict cytomegalovirus infection status, the study combined high-throughput TCR immunosequencing, statistical association of individual TCRs with disease status, and machine learning.

Findings and caveats that apply to the study as a whole: A few of the identified cytomegalovirus-associated TCR beta chains were confirmed in vitro to be specific for cytomegalovirus antigens. Because some donors lacked HLA typing at each locus, the association tests relied only on the typed subset. An association between a missense DCLRE1C variant and V-gene and J-gene trimming of TCR beta chains was found in a later genetic analysis and replicated in an independent cohort. In the study, some 160 TCR beta chains were listed as associated with cytomegalovirus. According to the authors, the approach could potentially be generalized to other disease states and immunological phenotypes. A cluster of highly shared sequence variants was judged likely to represent a technical artifact of the sequencing pipeline. Cytomegalovirus status was reported to be diagnosed by the classifier with high specificity and sensitivity in both the original and validation cohorts. In a later analysis, several top co-occurrence clusters were reported to appear linked to parvovirus B19, influenza, CMV and Epstein-Barr virus. Most TCR sequences were seen in very few donors, while some public TCRs were found in many individuals. CMV serostatus was the only immune exposure information available for the cohort. In a later analysis, the rate of TCR association differed among HLA loci, with DRB1 alleles having the most associated TCRs and HLA-C alleles having the fewest. In this cohort, only TCR beta chains were sequenced, and detectable features were limited by the absence of alpha or paired-chain data. Broadly in line with IMGT annotations, most TCR beta V segments showed up in productive rearrangements about 87% or about 30% of the time in an earlier analysis of around 550 of the donors. Linkage disequilibrium might explain the correlated functional status among segregating V segments, but an unknown experimental factor could not be ruled out. In a later analysis, HLA-associated TCR beta chains showed more clonal expansion and lower generation probabilities than non-associated chains that were equally common. A later analysis found that most CMV-associated TCR beta chains appeared HLA-restricted, with HLA associations seemingly driven largely by CMV exposure. Some IMGT-functional V segments, including TRBV6-2 and TRBV6-3, could not be distinguished by the 87-base-pair reads and were therefore excluded. Sequencing depth was assumed to be roughly uniform across donors in the presence/absence analyses, though that assumption may not hold. A further reported finding was that TCR beta sequences accurately predicted the HLA-A and HLA-B alleles for most subjects in the first cohort. Specific HLA alleles were associated with roughly 17,000 TCR beta sequences at a false discovery rate of 0.05 in a later analysis. Strong co-occurrence of HLA alleles, especially DR and DQ, made assigning TCR associations to individual alleles difficult. Compared with the roughly 720-donor mean, donors in an Asian-associated ancestry cluster had fewer N-insertions in productive TCRs, according to a later genetic analysis. The earlier analysis of 450 to 700 of the donors excluded roughly 17 rarely observed V segments, including chromosome 9 orphons, because counts were too low.

The library relied on the immunoSEQ multiplex PCR assay. The multiplex PCR relied on a mix of 60 forward primers for TCR Vbeta segments and 13 reverse primers for TCR Jbeta segments. A multiplex PCR assay on genomic DNA amplified the CDR3 region of rearranged TCR beta genes. On the Illumina HiSeq System, the amplified TCR beta libraries were sequenced as 87-base-pair reads. Per the source publication's procedure: In a later analysis, roughly 80 million unique TCR beta chains were counted across the 666 repertoires, and roughly 11 million of these chains were shared by at least two donors. Raw reads were error-corrected and collapsed into unique sequences with a nearest-neighbor algorithm that merged closely related sequences to remove PCR and sequencing errors. CDR3 sequences were aligned to IMGT reference sequences to assign V, D and J gene segments. For a sequence to be retained, at least a six-nucleotide match to both a V gene segment and a J gene segment was required. A rearrangement was called productive if the CDR3 had no stop codons and remained in frame with V and J, and every other rearrangement was called non-productive. Following IMGT convention, CDR3 was defined as the stretch from the second conserved V-encoded cysteine up to the conserved J-encoded phenylalanine. Sequences without an unambiguous match to a single V gene segment were excluded from the earlier analysis of over 500 of the donors. In an earlier analysis of about 590 of the donors, a V segment was called functional when productive rearrangements were above 56.7%, and segregating when the standard deviation between donors exceeded 5%. A statistical classification framework was built to diagnose cytomegalovirus status from the catalog of TCR beta chain sequences. V and J gene assignment, in a later analysis, came from comparing TCR nucleotide sequences with IMGT/GENE-DB human TR gene sequences. A later analysis assigned CDR3 sequences and most-parsimonious VDJ recombination scenarios with the TCRdist pipeline. A later analysis defined each TCR beta chain by its CDR3 amino acid sequence plus V-gene family, and excluded reads lacking a unique V-gene family. In a later analysis, some 600 highly shared, low-generation-probability nucleotide sequences were removed to address suspected cross-contamination and a sequencing artifact. A later analysis calculated a clonal expansion index for each public chain from normalized within-repertoire ranks of inferred template counts. In a later analysis, generation probabilities were computed using a VDJ recombination model fitted to out-of-frame rearrangements, and the results were checked against IGoR. A later analysis scored TCR-TCR, TCR-HLA and TCR-CMV co-occurrence with hypergeometric tests, applying a repertoire-size bias correction to TCR pairs. A later analysis estimated false discovery rates by permuting HLA or CMV assignments 20 times. A later analysis grouped co-occurring TCRs with DBSCAN, adding TCRdist sequence similarity when clustering within HLA-allele-positive subsets. Repertoires with fewer than 30,000 or more than 120,000 public chains, plus five repertoires with anomalous nucleotide sharing, were excluded from co-occurrence clustering. TCRdb took this table from immuneACCESS and kept in-frame rearrangements with V and J called. Such tables lack part of the clones; where checked against another copy, unresolved V genes explain under half of the gap, and the rest is unexplained. V, J and clone size derive from that table, while D and trimming were established from the DNA sequence. The sample table on file contains 91,000 or so clones. The top ten clonotypes cover 3.4% of the sample.

Points on this clone: No cognate antigen has been identified for it.

The CDR3 measures 16 amino acids from cysteine to phenylalanine. Only the CDR3 portion is preserved as DNA: 48 bases, with reading frame beginning at the first base. V and J are truncated by 8 bases and 0 bases respectively, leaving an intervening sequence of 18 bases. The CDR1 and CDR2 encoded by the germline V gene (reference sequence) are MNHEY and SMNVEV. The cohort consisted of 666 healthy bone marrow donors. Cohort members were all nominally healthy when sampled, although unrecorded immune exposures were likely present. The donor tested CMV seronegative and was one of the 352 seronegative cohort members. A peripheral blood sample was collected from each donor, and TCR beta sequencing was performed on peripheral blood mononuclear cells. Genomic DNA extraction from the blood cell samples was performed with the Qiagen DNeasy Blood Extraction Kit.

Sequencing input: PBMCs. This clonotype was sampled from a young woman in good health and CMV-seronegative. The V and J segments used are TRBV27 and TRBJ2-3; the D gene cannot be resolved reliably. The nucleotides are TGTGCCAGCCAAAGAGCCCGCTTATCTAGCACAGATACGCAGTATTTT. Translated, this is CASQRARLSSTDTQYF.